This T cell receptor beta chain was captured in a study of blood T cell repertoires in COVID-19. Study at large: From the United States, Italy and Spain came samples of acute and convalescent COVID-19.

The data were produced by immunoSEQ multiplex PCR, yet TCRdb's version contains in-frame clones alone and is incomplete. The sample contains 150,000 to 200,000 clones, approximately 86% of which appear only once. The germline gives CDR1 MGHRA, CDR2 YSYEKL. V was clipped by 1 base and J by 2 bases; unmatched bases: 6. The CDR3 is 17 amino acids. The clonotype comes from a man aged 70-80 years with acute or convalescent COVID-19. The chain employs TRBV4-1 and TRBJ2-1, with 9 nucleotides matching TRBD1. Sequencing was done on a sample of peripheral blood. The CDR3 nucleotides read TGCGCCAGCAGCCAAGGGGGTCGACAGGGGGCCTACAATGAGCAGTTCTTC. This codes for CASSQGGRQGAYNEQFF.